This TCR beta chain came from a study of T cells in Graves' hyperthyroidism and ophthalmopathy. The germline gives CDR1 SGDLS, CDR2 YYNGEE. Trimming cost V 0 bases and J 7 bases; bases outside gene matches: 8. The CDR3 contains 17 residues. TCR beta CDR3 region amplification was performed from RNA transcripts. When the TCR CDR3 underwent first-round RT-PCR, the HTBI primer set was used. One entry per CDR3 protein results from TCRdb running MiXCR on the multiplex PCR reads. This table holds roughly 650,000 distinct CDR3 sequences, 16% found once. In its sample, this clonotype was seen a few times. The antigen remains unidentified. Study outcomes and limitations: Blood also contained most expanded thyroid clonotypes above 0.001.

Sequences were obtained from blood. This TCR was recovered from a woman between 40 and 50 years old with Graves' ophthalmopathy. The rearrangement links TRBV9 to TRBJ2-1; 12 positions match TRBD2. This chain's CDR3 is CASSVGLAGGQVNEQFF. The DNA of the CDR3 is TGTGCCAGCAGCGTAGGGCTAGCGGGGGGGCAGGTAAATGAGCAGTTCTTC.